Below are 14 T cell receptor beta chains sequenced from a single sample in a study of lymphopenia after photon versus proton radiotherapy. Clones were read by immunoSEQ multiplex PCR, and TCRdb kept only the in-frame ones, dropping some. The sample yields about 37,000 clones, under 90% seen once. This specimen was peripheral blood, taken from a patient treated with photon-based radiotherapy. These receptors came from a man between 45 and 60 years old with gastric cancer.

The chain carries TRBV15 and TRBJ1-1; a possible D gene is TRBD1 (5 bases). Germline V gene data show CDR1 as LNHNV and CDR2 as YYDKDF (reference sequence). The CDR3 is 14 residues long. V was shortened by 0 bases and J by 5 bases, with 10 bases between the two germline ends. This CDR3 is CATSRDLEGTEAFF. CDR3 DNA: TGTGCCACCAGCAGAGATCTTGAGGGGACTGAAGCTTTCTTT. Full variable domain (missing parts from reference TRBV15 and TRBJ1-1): DAMVIQNPRYQVTQFGKPVTLSCSQTLNHNVMYWYQQKSSQAPKLLFHYYDKDFNNEADTPDNFQSRRPNTSFCFLDIRSPGLGDTAMYLCATSRDLEGTEAFFGQGTRLTVV.

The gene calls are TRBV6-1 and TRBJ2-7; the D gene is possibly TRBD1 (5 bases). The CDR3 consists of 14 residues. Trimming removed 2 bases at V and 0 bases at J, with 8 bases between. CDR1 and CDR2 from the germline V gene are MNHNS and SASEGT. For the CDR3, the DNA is TGTGCCAGCAGTGAAAGGGGCGGCTCCTACGAGCAGTACTTC. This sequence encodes CASSERGGSYEQYF.

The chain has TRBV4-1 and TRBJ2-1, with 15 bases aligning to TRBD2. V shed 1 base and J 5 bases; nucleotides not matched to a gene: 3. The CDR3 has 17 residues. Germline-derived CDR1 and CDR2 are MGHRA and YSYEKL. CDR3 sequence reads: CASSQGTSGRENNEQFF. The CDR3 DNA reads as TGCGCCAGCAGCCAAGGGACTAGCGGGAGGGAAAACAATGAGCAGTTCTTC.

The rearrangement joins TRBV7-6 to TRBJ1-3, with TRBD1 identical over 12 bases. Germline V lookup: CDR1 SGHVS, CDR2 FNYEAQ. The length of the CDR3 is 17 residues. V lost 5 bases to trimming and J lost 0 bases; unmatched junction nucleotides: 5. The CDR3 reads CASSPGTGGYSGNTIYF. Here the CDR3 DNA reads TGTGCCAGCAGCCCCGGGACAGGGGGCTACTCTGGAAACACCATATATTTT. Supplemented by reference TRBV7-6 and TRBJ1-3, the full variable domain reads GAGVSQSPRYKVTKRGQDVALRCDPISGHVSLYWYRQALGQGPEFLTYFNYEAQQDKSGLPNDRFSAERPEGSISTLTIQRTEQRDSAMYRCASSPGTGGYSGNTIYFGEGSWLTVV.

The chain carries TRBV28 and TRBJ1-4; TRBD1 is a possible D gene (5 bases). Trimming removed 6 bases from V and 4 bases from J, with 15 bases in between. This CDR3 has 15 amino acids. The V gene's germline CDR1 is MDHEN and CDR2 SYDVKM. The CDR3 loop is CASRTDGGGNEKLFF. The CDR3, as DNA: TGTGCCAGCAGGACGGACGGGGGGGGTAATGAAAAACTGTTTTTT.

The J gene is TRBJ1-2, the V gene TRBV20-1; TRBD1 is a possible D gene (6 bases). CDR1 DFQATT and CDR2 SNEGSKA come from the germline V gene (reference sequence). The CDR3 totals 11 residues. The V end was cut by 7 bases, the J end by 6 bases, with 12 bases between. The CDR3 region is CSVDQGNGYTF. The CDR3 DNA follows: TGCAGTGTGGACCAGGGGAATGGCTACACCTTC.

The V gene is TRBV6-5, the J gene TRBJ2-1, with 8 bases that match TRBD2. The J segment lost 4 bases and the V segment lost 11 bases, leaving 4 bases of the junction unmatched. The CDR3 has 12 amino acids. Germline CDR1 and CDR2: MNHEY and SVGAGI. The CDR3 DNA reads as TGTGCCGTCGGGAGGGCATACAATGAGCAGTTCTTC. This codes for CAVGRAYNEQFF.

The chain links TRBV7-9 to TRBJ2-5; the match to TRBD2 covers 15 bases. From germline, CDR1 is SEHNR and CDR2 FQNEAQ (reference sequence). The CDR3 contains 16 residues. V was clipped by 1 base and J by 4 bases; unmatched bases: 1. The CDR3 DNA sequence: TGTGCCAGCAGCTTAGGGACTAGCGGGAGGGTAGAGACCCAGTACTTC. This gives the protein CASSLGTSGRVETQYF.

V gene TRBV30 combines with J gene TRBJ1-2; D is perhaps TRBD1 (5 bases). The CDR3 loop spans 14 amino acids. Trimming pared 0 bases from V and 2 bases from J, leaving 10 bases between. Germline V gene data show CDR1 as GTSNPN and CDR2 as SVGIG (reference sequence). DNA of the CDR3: TGTGCCTGGAGTGTATACAGGACCAACTATGGCTACACCTTC. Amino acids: CAWSVYRTNYGYTF.

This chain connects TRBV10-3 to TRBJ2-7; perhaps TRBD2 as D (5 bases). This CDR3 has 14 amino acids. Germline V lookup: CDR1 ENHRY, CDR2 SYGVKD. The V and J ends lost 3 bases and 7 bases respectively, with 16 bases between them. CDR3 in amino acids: CAISEVRTPWEQYF. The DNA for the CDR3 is TGTGCCATCAGTGAAGTCAGGACTCCGTGGGAGCAGTACTTC.

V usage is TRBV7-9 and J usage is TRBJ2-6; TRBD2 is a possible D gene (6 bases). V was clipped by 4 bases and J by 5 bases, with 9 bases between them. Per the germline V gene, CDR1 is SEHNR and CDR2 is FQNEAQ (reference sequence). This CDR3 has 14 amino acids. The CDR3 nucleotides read TGTGCCAGCAGCTGGGGACTCCGGGCCAACGTCCTGACTTTC. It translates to CASSWGLRANVLTF. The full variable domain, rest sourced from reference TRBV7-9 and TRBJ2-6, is DTGVSQNPRHKITKRGQNVTFRCDPISEHNRLYWYRQTLGQGPEFLTYFQNEAQLEKSRLLSDRFSAERPKGSFSTLEIQRTEQGDSAMYLCASSWGLRANVLTFGAGSRLTVL.

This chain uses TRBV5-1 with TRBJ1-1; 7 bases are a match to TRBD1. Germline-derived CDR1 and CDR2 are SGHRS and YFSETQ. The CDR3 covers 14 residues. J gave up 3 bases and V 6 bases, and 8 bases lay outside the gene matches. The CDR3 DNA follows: TGCGCCAGCAACGACGCAGGACAGGACACTGAAGCTTTCTTT. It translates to CASNDAGQDTEAFF. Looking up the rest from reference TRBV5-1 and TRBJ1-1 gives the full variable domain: KAGVTQTPRYLIKTRGQQVTLSCSPISGHRSVSWYQQTPGQGLQFLFEYFSETQRNKGNFPGRFSGRQFSNSRSEMNVSTLELGDSALYLCASNDAGQDTEAFFGQGTRLTVV.

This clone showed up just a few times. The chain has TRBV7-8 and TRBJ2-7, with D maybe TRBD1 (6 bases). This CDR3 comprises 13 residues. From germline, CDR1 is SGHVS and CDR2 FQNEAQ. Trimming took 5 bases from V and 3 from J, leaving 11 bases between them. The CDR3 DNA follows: TGTGCCAGCAGCAGGGACACCCTCTACGAGCAGTACTTC. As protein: CASSRDTLYEQYF.

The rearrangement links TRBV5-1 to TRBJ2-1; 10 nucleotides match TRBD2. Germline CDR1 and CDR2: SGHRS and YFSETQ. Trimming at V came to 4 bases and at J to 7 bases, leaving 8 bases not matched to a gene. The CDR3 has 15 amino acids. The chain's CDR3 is CASSASGRANNEQFF. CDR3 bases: TGCGCCAGCAGCGCGAGCGGGAGGGCCAATAATGAGCAGTTCTTC.